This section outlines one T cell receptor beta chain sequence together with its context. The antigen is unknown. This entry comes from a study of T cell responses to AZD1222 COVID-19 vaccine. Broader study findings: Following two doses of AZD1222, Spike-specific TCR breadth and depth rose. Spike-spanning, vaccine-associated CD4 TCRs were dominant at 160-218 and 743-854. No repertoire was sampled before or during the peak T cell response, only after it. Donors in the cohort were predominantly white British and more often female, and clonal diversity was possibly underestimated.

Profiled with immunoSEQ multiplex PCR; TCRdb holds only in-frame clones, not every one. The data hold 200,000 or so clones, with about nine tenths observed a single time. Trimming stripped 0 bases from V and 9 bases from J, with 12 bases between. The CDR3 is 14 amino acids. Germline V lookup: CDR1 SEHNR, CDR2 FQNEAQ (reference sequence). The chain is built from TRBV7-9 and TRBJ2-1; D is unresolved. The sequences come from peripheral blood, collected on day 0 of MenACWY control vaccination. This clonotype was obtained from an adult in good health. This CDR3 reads CASSLAPSTGEQFF. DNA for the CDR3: TGTGCCAGCAGCTTAGCGCCATCTACCGGTGAGCAGTTCTTC.